This T cell receptor beta chain was sequenced during a study of cytomegalovirus exposure and HLA in healthy donors. Germline CDR1 and CDR2: SNHLY and FYNNEI. V lost 3 bases and J lost 8, with 17 bases in between. This CDR3 contains 15 residues. PCR used 60 Vbeta primers and 13 Jbeta primers. Repertoires were generated with immunoSEQ multiplex PCR, while TCRdb's copy carries only in-frame clones and drops some. This table holds around 140,000 clones, approximately 78% found once. The V gene is TRBV2, the J gene TRBJ1-5; D unclear. The TCR sequence derives from a female donor in good health and CMV-seronegative. Sequencing used PBMCs. The CDR3 DNA is TGTGCCAGCAGTGACGAAATGAGTATGGTTGAGCCCCAGCATTTT. It codes for CASSDEMSMVEPQHF.